The 16 T cell receptor beta chains given below trace back to one sample, sequenced in a study of CD8+ T cells in alopecia areata. RNA extraction and reverse transcription yielded cDNA as sequencing template. TCRdb keeps only in-frame clones here, not all; method: immunoSEQ multiplex PCR. The data contain about 180,000 clones, about 47% of them singletons. The treatment here: oral pan-JAK inhibitor, 5-10 mg twice daily. This specimen consisted of CD8+ T cells sorted from blood, obtained around week 53, from a patient treated with tofacitinib. All receptors come from a human donor with alopecia areata.

A single count supports this clone. CDR3 sequence reads: CAWSPGGRQPQHF. The CDR3 DNA sequence: TGTGCCTGGAGTCCGGGGGGCCGTCAGCCCCAGCATTTT. This chain connects TRBV30 to TRBJ1-5; tentative D call: TRBD1 (6 bases). The CDR3 runs 13 residues. Germline CDR1 and CDR2: GTSNPN and SVGIG (reference sequence). Deletions cut 2 bases from V and 6 bases from J, with 11 bases between. The full variable domain, its missing parts supplied by reference TRBV30 and TRBJ1-5, is SQTIHQWPATLVQPVGSPLSLECTVEGTSNPNLYWYRQAAGRGLQLLFYSVGIGQISSEVPQNLSASRPQDRQFILSSKKLLLSDSGFYLCAWSPGGRQPQHFGDGTRLSIL.

The rearrangement uses TRBV7-9 and TRBJ1-2; a weak D match, TRBD1 (6 bases). Trimming took off 5 bases at V and 4 bases at J, with 17 bases between the two ends. CDR1 and CDR2 from the germline V gene are SEHNR and FQNEAQ (reference sequence). CDR3 length equals 15 residues. The CDR3 loop reads CASSLTDSAGYGYTF. The CDR3, as DNA: TGTGCCAGCAGCCTAACGGACAGTGCTGGCTATGGCTACACCTTC.

Only a few counts were recorded for this clone. This chain connects TRBV7-9 to TRBJ2-7; 7 bases match TRBD1. Germline loops: CDR1 SEHNR, CDR2 FQNEAQ (reference sequence). Unmatched junction bases numbered 11, after V lost 4 bases and J lost 2 bases. This CDR3 has 16 amino acids. The CDR3 DNA reads TGTGCCAGCAGCTCAATCGCCGGGACAGCCGCCTACGAGCAGTACTTC. It translates to CASSSIAGTAAYEQYF.

The chain uses TRBV5-6 and TRBJ1-2; D is unresolved. CDR1 and CDR2 (germline): SGHDT, YYEEEE. The CDR3 spans 14 residues. Trimming took off 6 bases at V and 0 bases at J, with 12 bases between the two ends. CDR3 loop: CASIPLGANYGYTF. The CDR3 DNA reads as TGTGCCAGCATCCCATTGGGCGCTAACTATGGCTACACCTTC.

V and J are TRBV29-1 and TRBJ1-1; no definite D call. The CDR3 totals 11 residues. Germline-derived CDR1 and CDR2 are SQVTM and ANQGSEA. The V end lost 6 bases, the J end lost 4 bases, and 9 bases lay between the germline ends. CDR3 nucleotide sequence: TGCAGCGTGGCCGAGGGCACTGAAGCTTTCTTT. Translating gives CSVAEGTEAFF.

This clone turned up a few times. This chain links TRBV7-9 with TRBJ2-7; maybe TRBD2 (5 bases). The V end lost 1 base, the J end lost 0 bases, and 7 bases lay between the germline ends. The CDR3 runs 14 residues. Looked up from germline, CDR1 is SEHNR and CDR2 is FQNEAQ (reference sequence). The CDR3 loop reads CASSLGRGSYEQYF. The DNA for the CDR3 is TGTGCCAGCAGCTTAGGCCGGGGCTCCTACGAGCAGTACTTC.

V and J are TRBV30 and TRBJ2-3; a weak D match, TRBD1 (5 bases). Germline V gene lookup returns CDR1 GTSNPN and CDR2 SVGIG (reference sequence). V shed 0 bases and J shed 2 bases, with 12 bases lying between them. The CDR3 is made up of 15 amino acids. CDR3 DNA sequence: TGTGCCTGGAGTGTTTTAGACAGCAACACAGATACGCAGTATTTT. As protein: CAWSVLDSNTDTQYF.

V and J are TRBV7-8 and TRBJ2-3; possible D gene TRBD2, 5 bases. CDR3 size: 13 residues. In germline, CDR1 is SGHVS, CDR2 FQNEAQ. The germline V and J ends were trimmed by 3 bases and 6 bases, with 10 bases remaining between them. This CDR3 is CASSFPSLDTQYF. CDR3 in DNA: TGTGCCAGCAGCTTCCCTAGCCTGGATACGCAGTATTTT.

The J gene is TRBJ2-1, the V gene TRBV7-9; D not resolved. The V gene lost 1 base and the J gene lost 9 bases, with 7 bases spanning the gap. From germline, CDR1 is SEHNR and CDR2 FQNEAQ (reference sequence). The CDR3 length is 12 residues. The CDR3, as DNA: TGTGCCAGCAGCTTAGGGGTTGGTGAGCAGTTCTTC. It codes for CASSLGVGEQFF.

The chain has TRBV11-2 and TRBJ2-5, with D hard to call. CDR1 and CDR2 from the germline V gene are SGHAT and FQNNGV. The CDR3 extends over 12 amino acids. Trimming shortened V by 5 bases and J by 5 bases, and 9 bases separated the two germline ends. DNA of the CDR3: TGTGCCAGCAGCCTGGACCGGGAGACCCAGTACTTC. Its protein is CASSLDRETQYF.

The J gene is TRBJ1-2, the V gene TRBV9; D is unresolved. CDR3 length: 15 amino acids. Germline-derived CDR1 and CDR2 are SGDLS and YYNGEE. Trimming stripped 3 bases from V and 0 bases from J, with 12 bases between. CDR3 coding DNA: TGTGCCAGCAGCGAGGGCCTTGGGGCTAACTATGGCTACACCTTC. This codes for CASSEGLGANYGYTF.

The chain links TRBV7-9 to TRBJ2-5; D may match TRBD1 or TRBD2 (6 bases each). Germline V gene sequence: CDR1 SEHNR, CDR2 FQNEAQ (reference sequence). The ends were cut back, 4 bases at V and 2 bases at J, with 17 bases in the middle. The CDR3 extends over 16 amino acids. The CDR3 coding sequence is TGTGCCAGCAGCTCTCTGACGGGGGCCCTTCAAGAGACCCAGTACTTC. Translating gives CASSSLTGALQETQYF.

The chain carries TRBV29-1 and TRBJ2-7, with D uncertain. The germline CDR1 and CDR2 sequences are SQVTM and ANQGSEA. The CDR3 has 11 amino acids. V was shortened by 3 bases and J by 7 bases, with 10 bases between the two germline ends. CDR3 in amino acids: CSVDDVGEQYF. Written as DNA, the CDR3 is TGCAGCGTTGACGACGTGGGGGAGCAGTACTTC.

This clone turned up a few times. V gene TRBV7-2 combines with J gene TRBJ2-7; D unresolved. V was trimmed by 2 bases and J by 6 bases, leaving 11 bases between them. The germline gives CDR1 SGHTA, CDR2 FQGNSA. The CDR3 spans 13 residues. The CDR3 here is CASSLKIKGEQYF. DNA for the CDR3: TGTGCCAGCAGCTTAAAGATCAAGGGCGAGCAGTACTTC.

V and J are TRBV30 and TRBJ2-7, with TRBD1 identical over 7 bases. The CDR3 runs 13 residues. After removal of 3 bases from V and 3 bases from J, the junction contained 5 bases not matched to a gene. Germline-derived CDR1 and CDR2 are GTSNPN and SVGIG (reference sequence). Written as DNA, the CDR3 is TGTGCCTGGAGCGCGACAGGGTTCTACGAGCAGTACTTC. This sequence encodes CAWSATGFYEQYF.

The chain combines TRBV7-9 with TRBJ2-1, with D tentatively TRBD1 (5 bases). The ends were cut back, 2 bases at V and 8 bases at J, with 16 bases in the middle. CDR3 length: 15 residues. Germline V gene sequence: CDR1 SEHNR, CDR2 FQNEAQ (reference sequence). Written as DNA, the CDR3 is TGTGCCAGCAGCTTACCAATAGGGGTTAGCTATGAGCAGTTCTTC. Protein product: CASSLPIGVSYEQFF.